The clone carrying this TCR beta chain occurred a few times. What it binds is unknown. This sample was included in a study of CD8+ T cells in alopecia areata. This CDR3 spans 12 amino acids. From germline, CDR1 is SGHTA and CDR2 FQGNSA. The ends were cut back, 5 bases at V and 8 bases at J, with 11 bases in the middle. General study results and limits: Tofacitinib significantly brought down scalp clonality and expanded CD8+ clones among top 100.

Regarding treatment: oral pan-JAK inhibitor, 5-10 mg twice daily. Investigators isolated RNA and reverse transcribed it into cDNA to act as the sequencing template. Sequencing used immunoSEQ multiplex PCR; TCRdb keeps in-frame clones, though not all of them. The sample consists of around 180,000 clones, roughly three fifths of them appearing once. The chain combines TRBV7-2 with TRBJ2-3; unclear D gene. The input for sequencing was CD4+ T cells sorted from blood, taken around week 47, from a patient treated with tofacitinib. The receptor was isolated from a human donor with alopecia areata. In DNA, the CDR3 is TGTGCCAGCAGCCGACCGGGTCCTACGCAGTATTTT. This codes for CASSRPGPTQYF.